This T cell receptor beta chain was recorded in a study of quantifying T cell responses using KT2 cells. Study details: cDNA was made from DNase-treated RNA using alpha and beta constant primers.

The cDNA 3' end received a ligated oligonucleotide with a UMI. First-round PCR used about 4 cycles and beta primers RC1.1 and RC1.2 covering TRBC1 and TRBC2. Each CDR3 protein gets one entry after TCRdb re-called the UMI-ligation and nested PCR reads with MiXCR. This table has approximately 43,000 distinct CDR3 sequences, 17% appearing once. J gave up 1 base and V 4 bases, and 8 bases lay outside the gene matches. Looked up from germline, CDR1 is MNHEY and CDR2 is SMNVEV (reference sequence). The CDR3 is made up of 17 amino acids. This clonotype was detected ten times or more. The clonotype comes from a human donor. The specimen sequenced was PBMCs spiked with cells of the T cell clone KT2. The chain combines TRBV27 with TRBJ2-1, with 9 bases fitting TRBD1. DNA of the CDR3: TGTGCCAGCAGTTCAACCACGGGACAGGGTTCCTACAATGAGCAGTTCTTC. Its protein is CASSSTTGQGSYNEQFF.